This TCR beta chain was identified during a study of OX40 agonist ivuxolimab in advanced cancers. Study as a whole: Partial responses occurred in three patients (one hepatocellular carcinoma, two cutaneous melanoma).

A remark on this clone: What it binds is not known.

Study conclusions and caveats: Low normalized clonal expansion also occurred in some nonresponding patients.

This CDR3 has 16 amino acids. The germline V gene has CDR1 KGHSH and CDR2 LQKENI. Trimming removed 3 bases from V and 1 base from J, with 15 bases in between. Autoimmune disease history or systemic immunosuppression was exclusionary. Repertoires were generated with immunoSEQ multiplex PCR, while TCRdb's copy carries only in-frame clones and drops some. The sample records tens of thousands of clones, roughly 80% being singletons. The source is an adult with an advanced solid tumor such as melanoma, head and neck, liver or kidney cancer. The chain employs TRBV18 and TRBJ1-2, with D tentatively TRBD1 (5 bases). The material sequenced was CD4+ or CD8+ T cells sorted from blood, taken in a trial of the OX40 agonist ivuxolimab. CDR3 sequence (DNA): TGTGCCAGCTCACCCGGGACGGCTGACAATAACTATGGCTACACCTTC. It yields the protein CASSPGTADNNYGYTF. Full variable domain (rest looked up from reference TRBV18 and TRBJ1-2): NAGVMQNPRHLVRRRGQEARLRCSPMKGHSHVYWYRQLPEEGLKFMVYLQKENIIDESGMPKERFSAEFPKEGPSILRIQQVVRGDSAAYFCASSPGTADNNYGYTFGSGTRLTVV.